This T cell receptor beta chain was identified during a study of regulatory T cells in long-lasting Graves disease. Study-level findings and limits: Among samples with persistent disease, TRBV28, TRBJ1-2 and TRBJ2-5 were favored.

This clonotype was counted at least ten times. Antigen specificity is unknown. The time point was: persistent/refractory GD, antithyroid drugs over 5 years with positive TRAb. The TCR library used RNA extracted from PBMCs. Patients all came to the study from an endocrinology department in Xi'an, China. V shed 6 bases and J 1 base; nucleotides not matched to a gene: 4. The CDR3 contains 15 residues. From germline, CDR1 is MNHNS and CDR2 SASEGT. With iRepertoire HTBI primers and Arm-PCR of CDR3 regions, TCR beta libraries were built. TCRdb re-analysed the multiplex PCR reads in MiXCR, keeping a single row per CDR3 protein. The sample includes 300,000 to 400,000 distinct CDR3 sequences, less than 20% of them seen just once.

The clonotype was recovered from a female donor with Graves disease. The sample consisted of peripheral blood mononuclear cells (PBMCs), taken when the disease was refractory, from a patient treated with antithyroid drugs. The chain has TRBV6-1 and TRBJ1-5; TRBD1 aligns across 9 bases. The CDR3 is CASSFDRGSNQPQHF. The CDR3 DNA sequence: TGTGCCAGCAGCTTTGACAGGGGGAGCAATCAGCCCCAGCATTTT.